This note documents a single T cell receptor beta chain sequence. This clonotype was counted many times. Its binding antigen is unknown. Nothing much larger sits one base from this clone, and base qualities are not available. This record belongs to a study of T cells in Graves' hyperthyroidism and ophthalmopathy (dated by TCRdb to the late 2010s). With respect to the entire study: Peripheral blood samples were taken at the time of initial diagnosis, prior to any treatment. Prospective prediction of ophthalmopathy was tested in an independent validation cohort consisting of roughly 19 hyperthyroidism patients and about 17 patients who later progressed to ophthalmopathy. The roughly 99 discovery patients were divided at random into training and test sets in a 7:3 ratio. According to the paper, TCR Vbeta CDR3 sequencing was carried out on about 140 peripheral blood samples, which came from 40 to 45 ophthalmopathy, 70 to 80 hyperthyroidism and roughly 17 progressor patients. In addition, the study compared T-cell repertoires in thyroid tissue and in blood from six Graves' hyperthyroidism patients. After blood sampling, hyperthyroidism patients were treated with methimazole at a starting dose of 30 mg daily, and ophthalmopathy patients were treated with high-dose intravenous methylprednisolone. To identify TCR V-J signatures that set the groups apart, the researchers used a discovery cohort of more than 95 patients, made up of under 45 with Graves' ophthalmopathy and approximately 57 with stable Graves' hyperthyroidism.

TCR beta CDR3 regions were amplified from RNA transcripts. A first-round RT-PCR of the TCR CDR3 used the HTBI primer set with the Qiagen OneStep RT-PCR kit. The libraries were constructed in a second round of multiplex PCR and then size-selected and purified. Libraries were sequenced paired-end with 100 bp reads on an Illumina HiSeq2000. Regarding the original processing steps: SOAPnuke was used to process the raw data, throwing out any read that contained adapters or uncalled bases, had a mean Phred below 15, or lacked an exact constant-primer or identifier match. High-quality paired reads were merged with COPE v1.2.5, and unique nucleotide sequences were defined as clonotypes. MiTCR v1.1 was used to align clonotypes to the IMGT TRBV, TRBD and TRBJ reference segments. The analysis included only V-J combinations with a frequency above 0.0001, which together covered about 99% of the repertoires. The TCS score was defined as the ratio of F50 (clonal expansion) to E x V (chaos), calculated using BLOSUM62-based TCRdist between CDR3 peptides within each V-J. Welch's t-statistics and random forest reduced some 510 V-J features to 10 to 15, which were used in a naive Bayes classifier (R e1071). The public reads were reanalyzed by TCRdb: fastp trimming at Q25, MiXCR alignment, in-frame beta chains only. Entries are consolidated by CDR3 protein sequence, retaining the most common genes and DNA. The authors' filters were not applied to this entry. A total of 300,000 to 400,000 distinct CDR3 sequences appear in this sample, roughly 15% of them only once. The ten largest clones take up roughly 21% of the sample.

Study-level results and caveats: In validation, progression to ophthalmopathy was predicted by the model with roughly 71% sensitivity and 72.22% specificity, a median of approximately 6.5 months before onset. No statistical method was used to set the sample size in advance, and investigators knew the group allocation. Most expanded thyroid clonotypes (frequency above 0.001) were also found in blood, which suggests that blood repertoires may mirror thyroid immune responses. A model built on a 13 V-J signature distinguished ophthalmopathy from stable hyperthyroidism, reaching roughly 88% sensitivity and 81.08% specificity in cross-validation and 80%/75% in testing.

Ophthalmopathy patients had moderately to severely active disease, Clinical Activity Score of at least 3, NOSPECS grade of at least 4, and duration under 3 months. The study excluded patients with uncontrolled infections, other autoimmune diseases, pregnancy or lactation. Diagnoses were based on clinical symptoms, serum thyroxine and TRAb, thyroid ultrasound and orbital computed tomography. Ficoll-Paque density gradient centrifugation was used to isolate PBMCs from 10 ml of fresh peripheral blood. Total RNA was extracted using Trizol reagent, and RNA quality was assessed on an Agilent 2100 Bioanalyzer. The germline V gene (reference sequence) specifies LGHDT as CDR1 and YNNKEL as CDR2. V and J are truncated by 3 bases and 2 bases respectively, leaving an intervening sequence of 17 bases. From its cysteine to its phenylalanine, the CDR3 spans 16 amino acids. Only the CDR3 region is kept as DNA, spanning 48 bases read in frame from base 1.

The TCR comes from a woman in her thirties with Graves' ophthalmopathy. The sequenced material came from blood. The sequence links TRBV3-1 to TRBJ2-7; TRBD2 is a weak D gene call, 6 bases matching. CDR3 loop: CASSQGWGGTAYEQYF. In nucleotide form, the sequence is TGTGCCAGCAGCCAGGGCTGGGGCGGGACCGCCTACGAGCAGTACTTC.